A selection of T cell receptor beta chains follows, all from one sample in a study of blood T cell repertoires in COVID-19. Generated by immunoSEQ multiplex PCR, the TCRdb table keeps only in-frame clones and is missing some. The repertoire consists of about 60,000 clones, with about 90% occurring once and the leading ten covering about 4.3%. Sequencing was done on a sample of peripheral blood. These receptors originate from a man in his sixties with acute or convalescent COVID-19. Both conserved end residues are part of each CDR3. Fields, in order: D gene, J gene, V gene, CDR3 DNA, CDR3 protein. D genes are given only for firm matches.

>TRBD2|TRBJ2-7|TRBV5-1
TGCGCCAGCAGTCCTGGGAGGGACCCAGCCTACGAGCAGTACTTC
CASSPGRDPAYEQYF
>TRBD1|TRBJ1-5|TRBV24-1
TGTGCCACCAGTCCGACAGGGAATAGCAATCAGCCCCAGCATTTT
CATSPTGNSNQPQHF
>TRBD2|TRBJ2-3|TRBV20-1
TGCAGTGCAACCAGACTAGCGGGAGGGTATTTT
CSATRLAGGYF
>-|TRBJ1-2|TRBV27
TGTGCCAGCAGTTTATCCTTAGGGGGTGGCTACACCTTC
CASSLSLGGGYTF
>TRBD1|TRBJ2-2|TRBV7-9
TGTGCCAGCAGCGTGACACAGGGGACCGGGGAGCTGTTTTTT
CASSVTQGTGELFF
>TRBD2|TRBJ2-1|TRBV28
TGTGCCAGCAGTTTTCCCCGGGGACTAGCGGGAGGTCCCCTTACCTACAATGAGCAGTTCTTC
CASSFPRGLAGGPLTYNEQFF
>TRBD1|TRBJ1-1|TRBV5-1
TGCGCCAGCAGCCCGGCCGGGACAGGGTTGGGCACTGAAGCTTTCTTT
CASSPAGTGLGTEAFF
>-|TRBJ1-4|TRBV6-5
TGTGCCAGCAGGATCAGGGACTGGAAGTCTGAAAAACTGTTTTTT
CASRIRDWKSEKLFF
>-|TRBJ2-5|TRBV11-3
TGTGCCAGCAGCCTCTACCAAGAGACCCAGTACTTC
CASSLYQETQYF
>TRBD2|TRBJ2-7|TRBV2
TGTGCCAGCAGCCCTCAGCGGGGGGCCTACGAGCAGTACTTC
CASSPQRGAYEQYF
>-|TRBJ1-6|TRBV7-2
TGTGCCAGCAGCTTTGGGCTGGATTCACCCCTCCACTTT
CASSFGLDSPLHF
>-|TRBJ1-2|TRBV12-3/TRBV12-4
TGTGCCAGCAGGGGCCCTTTTGATGGCTACACCTTC
CASRGPFDGYTF
>-|TRBJ2-1|TRBV19
TGTGCCAGTAGTATACCCCCCCTGAATGAGCAGTTCTTC
CASSIPPLNEQFF
>TRBD2|TRBJ2-1|TRBV5-4
TGTGCCAGCAGTCTCGGGGGGGACCGCTACAATGAGCAGTTCTTC
CASSLGGDRYNEQFF
>-|TRBJ1-4|TRBV30
TGTGCCTGGAGTGGAGGCATAACAACTAATGAAAAACTGTTTTTT
CAWSGGITTNEKLFF
>-|TRBJ1-4|TRBV11-2
TGTGCCAGCAGCCGGACAGTTTATAATGAAAAACTGTTTTTT
CASSRTVYNEKLFF